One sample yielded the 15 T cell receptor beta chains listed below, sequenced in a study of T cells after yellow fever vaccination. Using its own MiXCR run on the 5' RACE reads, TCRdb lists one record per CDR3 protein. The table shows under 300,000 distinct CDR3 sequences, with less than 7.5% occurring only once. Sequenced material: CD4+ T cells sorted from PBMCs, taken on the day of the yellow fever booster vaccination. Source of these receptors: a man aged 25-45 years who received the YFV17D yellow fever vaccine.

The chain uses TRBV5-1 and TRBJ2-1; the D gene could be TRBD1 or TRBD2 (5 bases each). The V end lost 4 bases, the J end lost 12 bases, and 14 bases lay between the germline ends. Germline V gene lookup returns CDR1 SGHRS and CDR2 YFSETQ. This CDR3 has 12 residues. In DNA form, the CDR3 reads TGCGCCAGCAGCGGGACCGAGGAGGTGCAGTTCTTC. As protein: CASSGTEEVQFF.

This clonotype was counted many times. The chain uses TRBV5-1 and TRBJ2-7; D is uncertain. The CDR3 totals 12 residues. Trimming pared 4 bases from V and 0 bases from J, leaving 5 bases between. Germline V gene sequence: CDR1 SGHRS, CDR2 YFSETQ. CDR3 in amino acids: CASSPPSYEQYF. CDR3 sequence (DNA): TGCGCCAGCAGCCCCCCCTCCTACGAGCAGTACTTC.

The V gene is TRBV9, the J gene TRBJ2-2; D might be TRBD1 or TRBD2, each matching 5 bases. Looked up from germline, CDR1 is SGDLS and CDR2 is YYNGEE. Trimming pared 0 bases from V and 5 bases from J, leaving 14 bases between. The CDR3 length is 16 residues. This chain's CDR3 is CASSVDGGRPTGELFF. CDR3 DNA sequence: TGTGCCAGCAGCGTAGATGGGGGTAGGCCAACCGGGGAGCTGTTTTTT.

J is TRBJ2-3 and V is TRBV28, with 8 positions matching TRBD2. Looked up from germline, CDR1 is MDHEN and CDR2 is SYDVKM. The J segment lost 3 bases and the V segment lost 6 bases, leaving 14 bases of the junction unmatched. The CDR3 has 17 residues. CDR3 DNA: TGTGCCAGCAGGCGAGAGGTTCGACTAGCGAGAACAGATACGCAGTATTTT. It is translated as CASRREVRLARTDTQYF.

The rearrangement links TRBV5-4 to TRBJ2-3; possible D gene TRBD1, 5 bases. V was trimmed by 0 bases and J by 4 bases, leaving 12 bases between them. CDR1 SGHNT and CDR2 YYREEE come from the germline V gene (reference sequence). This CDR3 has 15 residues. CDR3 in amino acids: CASSLVDRGSDTQYF. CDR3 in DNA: TGTGCCAGCAGCTTGGTAGATAGGGGTTCAGATACGCAGTATTTT.

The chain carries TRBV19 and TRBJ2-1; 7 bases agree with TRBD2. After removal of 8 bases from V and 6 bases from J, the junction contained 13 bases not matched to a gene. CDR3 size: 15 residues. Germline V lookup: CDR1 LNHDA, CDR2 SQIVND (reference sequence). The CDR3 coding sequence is TGTGCCAGTTCCCCGGGGGGACTGCAATTCAATGAGCAGTTCTTC. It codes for CASSPGGLQFNEQFF.

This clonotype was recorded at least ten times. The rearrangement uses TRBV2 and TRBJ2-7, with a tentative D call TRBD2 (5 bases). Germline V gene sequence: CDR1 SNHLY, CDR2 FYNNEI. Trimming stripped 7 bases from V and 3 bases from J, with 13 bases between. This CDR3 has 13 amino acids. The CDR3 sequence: CASKSDRGYEQYF. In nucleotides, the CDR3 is TGTGCCAGCAAGTCCGATCGGGGCTACGAGCAGTACTTC.

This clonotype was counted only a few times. CDR3 DNA: TGTGCCAGCAGTTTAGGGCCAGGGCCCCAGCATTTT. This gives the protein CASSLGPGPQHF. This rearrangement joins TRBV12-3 or TRBV12-4 to TRBJ1-5; D gene ambiguous. V gave up 1 base and J gave up 9 bases, with 7 bases separating them. The CDR3 loop spans 12 amino acids.

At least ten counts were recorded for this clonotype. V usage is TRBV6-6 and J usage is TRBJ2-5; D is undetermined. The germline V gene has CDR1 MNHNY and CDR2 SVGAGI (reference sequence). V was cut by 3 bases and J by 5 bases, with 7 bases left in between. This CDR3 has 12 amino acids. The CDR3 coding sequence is TGTGCCAGCAGTTATTGGGTGGAGACCCAGTACTTC. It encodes CASSYWVETQYF.

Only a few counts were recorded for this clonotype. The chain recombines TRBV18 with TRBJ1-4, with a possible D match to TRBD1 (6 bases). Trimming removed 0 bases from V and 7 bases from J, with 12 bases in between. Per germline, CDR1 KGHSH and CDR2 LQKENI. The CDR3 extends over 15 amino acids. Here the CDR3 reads CASSPPSRGGEKLFF. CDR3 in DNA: TGTGCCAGCTCACCACCGTCCCGAGGGGGTGAAAAACTGTTTTTT.

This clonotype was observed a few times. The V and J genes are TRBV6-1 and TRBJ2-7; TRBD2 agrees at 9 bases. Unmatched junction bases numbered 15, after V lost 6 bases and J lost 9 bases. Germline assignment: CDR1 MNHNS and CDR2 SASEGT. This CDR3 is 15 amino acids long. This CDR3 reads CASSPESSGRGVQYF. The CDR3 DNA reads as TGTGCCAGCAGCCCCGAAAGTAGCGGGAGAGGGGTGCAGTACTTC.

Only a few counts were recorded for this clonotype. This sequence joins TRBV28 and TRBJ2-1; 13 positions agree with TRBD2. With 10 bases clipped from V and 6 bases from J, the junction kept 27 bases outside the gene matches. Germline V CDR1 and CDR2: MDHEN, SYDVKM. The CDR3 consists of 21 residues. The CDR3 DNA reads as TGTGCCACCACCGGGACTCTTGGGGGGTTGGGACTAGCGGGATCAGGCAATGAGCAGTTCTTC. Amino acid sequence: CATTGTLGGLGLAGSGNEQFF.

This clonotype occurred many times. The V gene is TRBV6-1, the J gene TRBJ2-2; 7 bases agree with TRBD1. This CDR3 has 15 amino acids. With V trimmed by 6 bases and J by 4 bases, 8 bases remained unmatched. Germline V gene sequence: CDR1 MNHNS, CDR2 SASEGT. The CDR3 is CASSPRQGPTGELFF. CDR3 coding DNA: TGTGCCAGCAGCCCGAGACAGGGCCCCACCGGGGAGCTGTTTTTT.

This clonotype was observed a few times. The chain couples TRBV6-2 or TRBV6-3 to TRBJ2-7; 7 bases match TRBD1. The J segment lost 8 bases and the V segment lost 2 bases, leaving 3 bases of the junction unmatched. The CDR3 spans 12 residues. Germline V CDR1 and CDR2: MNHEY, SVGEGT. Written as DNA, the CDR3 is TGTGCCAGCAGTTACGGACAGGATAAGCAGTACTTC. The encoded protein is CASSYGQDKQYF.

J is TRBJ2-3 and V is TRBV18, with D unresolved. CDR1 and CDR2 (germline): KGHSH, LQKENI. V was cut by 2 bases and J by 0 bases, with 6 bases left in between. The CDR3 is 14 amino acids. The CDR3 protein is CASSPIDSTDTQYF. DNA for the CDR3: TGTGCCAGCTCACCAATCGACAGCACAGATACGCAGTATTTT.